Listed here are 14 T cell receptor beta chains from one sample, sequenced in a study of T cell responses to AZD1222 COVID-19 vaccine. Clones were read by immunoSEQ multiplex PCR, and TCRdb kept only the in-frame ones, dropping some. The sample has over 120,000 clones, nearly 95% seen once. The sample consisted of peripheral blood, taken 28 days after the second AZD1222 dose. These TCRs come from an adult who received the AZD1222 COVID-19 vaccine.

In DNA, the CDR3 is TGTGCCAGCAGTTACGGGGATAGCAATCAGCCCCAGCATTTT. Protein product: CASSYGDSNQPQHF. V and J are TRBV6-6 and TRBJ1-5; D is unresolved. The CDR3 is 14 residues long. V was shortened by 2 bases and J by 0 bases, with 5 bases between the two germline ends. The germline V gene has CDR1 MNHNY and CDR2 SVGAGI (reference sequence).

The chain combines TRBV18 with TRBJ2-5, with no clear D. Germline CDR1 and CDR2: KGHSH and LQKENI. Trimming removed 5 bases from V and 2 bases from J, with 3 bases in between. The CDR3 spans 11 residues. CDR3 amino acids: CASSKQETQYF. The CDR3 DNA is TGTGCCAGCTCAAAACAAGAGACCCAGTACTTC.

The CDR3 coding sequence is TGTGCCAGCAGTTTATCCCCCAGACGGACCTACAATGAGCAGTTCTTC. It is translated as CASSLSPRRTYNEQFF. The J gene is TRBJ2-1, the V gene TRBV27; D remains ambiguous. The CDR3 consists of 16 residues. Between the trimmed V and J ends, which lost 0 bases and 2 bases, there was a span of 11 bases. Germline V gene data show CDR1 as MNHEY and CDR2 as SMNVEV (reference sequence).

This sequence joins TRBV7-2 and TRBJ2-1, with 7 positions matching TRBD2. The germline V gene encodes CDR1 SGHTA and CDR2 FQGNSA. CDR3 length: 15 residues. V gave up 5 bases and J gave up 5 bases; unmatched junction bases: 9. The CDR3: CASSRTGLPDNEQFF. The CDR3 coding sequence is TGTGCCAGCAGCAGAACGGGACTACCCGACAATGAGCAGTTCTTC. Full variable domain (remainder filled in from reference TRBV7-2 and TRBJ2-1): GAGVSQSPSNKVTEKGKDVELRCDPISGHTALYWYRQSLGQGLEFLIYFQGNSAPDKSGLPSDRFSAERTGGSVSTLTIQRTQQEDSAVYLCASSRTGLPDNEQFFGPGTRLTVL.

The rearrangement joins TRBV3-1 (or the pseudogene TRBV3-2) to TRBJ1-2; D possibly corresponds to TRBD1 (6 bases). This CDR3 has 16 amino acids. Trimming shortened V by 0 bases and J by 5 bases, and 16 bases separated the two germline ends. The germline gives CDR1 LGHDT, CDR2 YNNKEL (reference sequence). The CDR3 loop reads CASSQDVRGQGYGYTF. The CDR3 DNA is TGTGCCAGCAGCCAAGATGTCAGGGGCCAGGGGTATGGCTACACCTTC.

The gene calls are TRBV3-1 (or the pseudogene TRBV3-2) and TRBJ2-3, with 12 nucleotides matching TRBD2. This CDR3 region has 14 residues. V lost 6 bases and J lost 4; bases outside the gene matches: 2. Germline V lookup: CDR1 LGHDT, CDR2 YNNKEL (reference sequence). CDR3 coding DNA: TGTGCCAGCAGGGGACTAGCGGGCGCAGATACGCAGTATTTT. This translates into CASRGLAGADTQYF.

This clone was observed a few times. The chain combines TRBV6-1 with TRBJ1-1; D is uncertain. The CDR3 totals 17 residues. Trimming took 0 bases from V and 0 from J, leaving 14 bases between them. The germline V gene has CDR1 MNHNS and CDR2 SASEGT. The CDR3 DNA is TGTGCCAGCAGTGAAGCGGTTCTCGGCTTCTTGAACACTGAAGCTTTCTTT. This sequence encodes CASSEAVLGFLNTEAFF.

The chain carries TRBV2 and TRBJ2-2; D gene ambiguous. Germline V gene sequence: CDR1 SNHLY, CDR2 FYNNEI. CDR3 length: 15 amino acids. Trimming removed 3 bases from V and 4 bases from J, with 12 bases in between. Written as DNA, the CDR3 is TGTGCCAGCAGTGAGGCCCTTTGGGGCACCGGGGAGCTGTTTTTT. Its translation: CASSEALWGTGELFF.

The V call is TRBV9, the J call TRBJ1-5, with D perhaps matching TRBD1 (5 bases). Germline assignment: CDR1 SGDLS and CDR2 YYNGEE. The CDR3 loop spans 14 amino acids. V lost 6 bases, J lost 4 bases, and 14 bases lay in between. CDR3 sequence reads: CASNRDGPNQPQHF. The CDR3 DNA reads TGTGCCAGCAACCGGGACGGCCCTAATCAGCCCCAGCATTTT.

This clone has just one count. J is TRBJ1-6 and V is TRBV2; D is unresolved. Germline V lookup: CDR1 SNHLY, CDR2 FYNNEI. Trimming removed 2 bases at V and 8 bases at J, with 7 bases between. There are 13 residues in the CDR3. CDR3 coding DNA: TGTGCCAGCAGTGAATTTAGGGATTCACCCCTCCACTTT. Translated, it gives CASSEFRDSPLHF.

The DNA of the CDR3 is TGTGCCAGCAGCGCTTTCCGGGGGGCTAACTATGGCTACACCTTC. Its protein is CASSAFRGANYGYTF. The rearrangement links TRBV2 to TRBJ1-2; tentative D call: TRBD1 (5 bases). The CDR3 is made up of 15 amino acids. Trimming removed 6 bases at V and 0 bases at J, with 14 bases between. Per germline, CDR1 SNHLY and CDR2 FYNNEI.

The genes are TRBV5-8 and TRBJ2-7, with 14 nucleotides matching TRBD2. Germline CDR1 is SGHTS and CDR2 is YDEGEE. This CDR3 has 18 amino acids. Unmatched junction bases numbered 8, after V lost 1 base and J lost 2 bases. The CDR3, as DNA: TGTGCCAGCAGCTTGAGCGGGACTAGCGGGGGTACCCCCTACGAGCAGTACTTC. This encodes CASSLSGTSGGTPYEQYF.

CDR3 region: CAWSRGRAGTSTDTQYF. The CDR3, as DNA: TGTGCCTGGAGTCGCGGGAGGGCGGGAACTAGCACAGATACGCAGTATTTT. The V gene is TRBV30, the J gene TRBJ2-3, with 9 bases that match TRBD2. Per the germline V gene, CDR1 is GTSNPN and CDR2 is SVGIG (reference sequence). The CDR3 runs to 17 residues. V gave up 2 bases and J gave up 0 bases; unmatched junction bases: 9.

The chain has TRBV28 and TRBJ1-4; D remains unclear. V dropped 11 bases and J dropped 3 bases, with 13 bases sitting between them. The CDR3 covers 13 residues. Germline lookup yields CDR1 MDHEN and CDR2 SYDVKM. This CDR3 is CACSLGANEKLFF. The CDR3, as DNA: TGTGCCTGTTCTCTAGGAGCTAATGAAAAACTGTTTTTT.